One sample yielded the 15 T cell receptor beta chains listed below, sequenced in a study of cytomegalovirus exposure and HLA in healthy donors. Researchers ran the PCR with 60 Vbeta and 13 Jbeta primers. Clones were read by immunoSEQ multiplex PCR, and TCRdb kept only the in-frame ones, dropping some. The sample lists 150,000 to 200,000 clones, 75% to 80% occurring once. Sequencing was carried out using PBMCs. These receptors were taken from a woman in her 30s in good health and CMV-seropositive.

The CDR3 reads CASSLRDTYNEQFF. The CDR3, as DNA: TGCGCCAGCAGCCTCCGGGACACCTACAATGAGCAGTTCTTC. The rearrangement links TRBV5-1 to TRBJ2-1, with D maybe TRBD1 (6 bases). Germline V lookup: CDR1 SGHRS, CDR2 YFSETQ. The CDR3 has 14 amino acids. V lost 4 bases, J lost 2 bases, and 10 bases lay in between. Drawing the rest from reference TRBV5-1 and TRBJ2-1, the complete variable domain is KAGVTQTPRYLIKTRGQQVTLSCSPISGHRSVSWYQQTPGQGLQFLFEYFSETQRNKGNFPGRFSGRQFSNSRSEMNVSTLELGDSALYLCASSLRDTYNEQFFGPGTRLTVL.

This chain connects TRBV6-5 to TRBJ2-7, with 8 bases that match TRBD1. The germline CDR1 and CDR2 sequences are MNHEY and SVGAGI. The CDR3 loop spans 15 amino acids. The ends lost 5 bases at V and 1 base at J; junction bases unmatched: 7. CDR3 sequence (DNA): TGTGCCAGCAGTCCCAGGGACAGGCGATCCTACGAGCAGTACTTC. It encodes CASSPRDRRSYEQYF.

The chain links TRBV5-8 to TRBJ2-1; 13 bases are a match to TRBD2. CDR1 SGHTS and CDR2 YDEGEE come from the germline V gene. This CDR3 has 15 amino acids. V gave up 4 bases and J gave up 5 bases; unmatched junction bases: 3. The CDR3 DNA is TGTGCCAGCAGCCCAGGGACTAGCGGGGACAATGAGCAGTTCTTC. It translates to CASSPGTSGDNEQFF.

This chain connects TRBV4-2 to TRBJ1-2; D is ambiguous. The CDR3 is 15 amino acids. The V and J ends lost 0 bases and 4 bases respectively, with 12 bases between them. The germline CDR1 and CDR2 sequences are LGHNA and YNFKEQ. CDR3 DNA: TGTGCCAGCAGCCAAGATGGCGCCAGGCCCTATGGCTACACCTTC. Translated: CASSQDGARPYGYTF.

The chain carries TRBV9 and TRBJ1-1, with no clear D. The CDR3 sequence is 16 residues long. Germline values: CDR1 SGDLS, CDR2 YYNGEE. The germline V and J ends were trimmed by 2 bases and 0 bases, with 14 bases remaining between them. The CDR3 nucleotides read TGTGCCAGCAGCGTTGGGCCTTCCCTTTTGAACACTGAAGCTTTCTTT. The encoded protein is CASSVGPSLLNTEAFF.

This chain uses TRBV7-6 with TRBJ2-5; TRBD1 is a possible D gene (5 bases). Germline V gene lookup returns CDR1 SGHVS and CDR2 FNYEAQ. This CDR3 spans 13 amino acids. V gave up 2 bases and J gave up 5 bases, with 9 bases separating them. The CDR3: CASSLNAGETQYF. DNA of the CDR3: TGTGCCAGCAGCTTAAACGCAGGGGAGACCCAGTACTTC.

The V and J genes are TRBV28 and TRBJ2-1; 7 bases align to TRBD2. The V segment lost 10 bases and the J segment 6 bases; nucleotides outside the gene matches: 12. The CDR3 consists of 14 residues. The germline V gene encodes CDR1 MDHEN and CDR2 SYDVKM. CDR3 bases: TGTGCCACACTCGGGAGGCCCTCCATCAATGAGCAGTTCTTC. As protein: CATLGRPSINEQFF.

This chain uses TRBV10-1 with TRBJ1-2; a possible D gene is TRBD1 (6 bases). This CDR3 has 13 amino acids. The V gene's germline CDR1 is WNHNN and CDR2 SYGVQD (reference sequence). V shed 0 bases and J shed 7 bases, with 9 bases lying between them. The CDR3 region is CASSESRGFGYTF. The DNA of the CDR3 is TGCGCCAGCAGTGAGTCGAGGGGGTTTGGCTACACCTTC.

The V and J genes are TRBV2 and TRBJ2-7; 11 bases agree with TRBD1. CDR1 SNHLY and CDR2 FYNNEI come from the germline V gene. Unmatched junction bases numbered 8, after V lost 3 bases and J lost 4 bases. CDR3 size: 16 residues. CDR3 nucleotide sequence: TGTGCCAGCAGTGAGAGGCGGGGACAGGGGGAATACGAGCAGTACTTC. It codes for CASSERRGQGEYEQYF.

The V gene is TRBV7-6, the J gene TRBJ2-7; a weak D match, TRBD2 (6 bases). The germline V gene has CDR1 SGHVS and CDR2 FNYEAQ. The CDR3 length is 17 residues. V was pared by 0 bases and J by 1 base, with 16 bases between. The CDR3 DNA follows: TGTGCCAGCAGCTTAGCGCTGGGGCGGGAAGCGTCCTACGAGCAGTACTTC. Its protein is CASSLALGREASYEQYF.

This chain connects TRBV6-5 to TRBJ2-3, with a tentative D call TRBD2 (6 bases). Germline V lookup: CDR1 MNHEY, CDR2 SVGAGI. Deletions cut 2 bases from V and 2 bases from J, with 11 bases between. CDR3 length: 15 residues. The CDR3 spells CASSYLGGSTDTQYF. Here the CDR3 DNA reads TGTGCCAGCAGTTACCTGGGGGGTTCCACAGATACGCAGTATTTT.

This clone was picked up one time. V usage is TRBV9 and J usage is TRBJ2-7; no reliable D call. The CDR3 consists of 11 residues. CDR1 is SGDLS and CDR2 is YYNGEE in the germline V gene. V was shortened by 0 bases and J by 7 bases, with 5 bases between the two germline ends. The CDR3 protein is CASSVGPEQYF. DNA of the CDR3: TGTGCCAGCAGCGTAGGGCCTGAGCAGTACTTC.

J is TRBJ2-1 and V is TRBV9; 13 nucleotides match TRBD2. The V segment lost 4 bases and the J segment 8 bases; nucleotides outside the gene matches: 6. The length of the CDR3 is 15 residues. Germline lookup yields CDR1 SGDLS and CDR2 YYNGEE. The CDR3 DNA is TGTGCCAGCAGCATCGGGACTAGCGGGGAACATGAGCAGTTCTTC. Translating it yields CASSIGTSGEHEQFF.

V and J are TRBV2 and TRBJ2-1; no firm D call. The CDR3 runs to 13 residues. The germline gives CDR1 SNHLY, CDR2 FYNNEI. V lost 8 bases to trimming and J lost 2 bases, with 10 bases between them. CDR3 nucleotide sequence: TGTGCCAGCTCGTACTCAACCTACAATGAGCAGTTCTTC. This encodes CASSYSTYNEQFF.

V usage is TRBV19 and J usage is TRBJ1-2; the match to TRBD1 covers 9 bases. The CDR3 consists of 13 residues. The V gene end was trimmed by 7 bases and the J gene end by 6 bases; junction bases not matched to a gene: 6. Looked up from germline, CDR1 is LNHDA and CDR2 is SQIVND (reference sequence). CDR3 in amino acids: CASMGQGGHGYTF. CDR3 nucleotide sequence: TGTGCCAGTATGGGACAGGGCGGGCATGGCTACACCTTC.